What follows describes a single T cell receptor beta chain. Its antigen remains unidentified. Different DNA sequences within this sample yield the same CDR3. TCRdb's copy holds only in-frame clones and misses some; the assay was immunoSEQ multiplex PCR. The data show 96,000 or so clones, about 90% seen once. The data are from a study of T cell responses to AZD1222 COVID-19 vaccine. The CDR3 is 13 amino acids. The V end was cut by 3 bases, the J end by 2 bases, with 7 bases between. The germline V gene encodes CDR1 KGHDR and CDR2 SFDVKD. Study-wide findings and caveats: Of the AZD1222 recipients, only 5 or 6 were seropositive at baseline. Across spike, vaccine-associated CD4 TCRs were found, dominant at 160-218 and 743-854.

The genes are TRBV24-1 and TRBJ2-7; D remains ambiguous. This sequence originates from an adult in good health. Source: peripheral blood, taken on day 0 of AZD1222 vaccination. CDR3 region: CATSDPLAYEQYF. The CDR3 DNA reads as TGTGCCACCAGTGATCCTCTGGCCTACGAGCAGTACTTC.